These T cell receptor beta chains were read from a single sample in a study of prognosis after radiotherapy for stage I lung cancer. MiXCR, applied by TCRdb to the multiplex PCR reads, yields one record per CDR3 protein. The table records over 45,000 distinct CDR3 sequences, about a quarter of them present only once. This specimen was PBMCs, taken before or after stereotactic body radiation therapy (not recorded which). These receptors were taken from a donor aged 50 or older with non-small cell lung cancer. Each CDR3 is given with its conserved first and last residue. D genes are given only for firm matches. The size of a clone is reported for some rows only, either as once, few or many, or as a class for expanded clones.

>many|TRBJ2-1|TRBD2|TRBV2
TGTGCCAGCAGCCCCACTAGCGCCAATGAGCAGTTCTTC
CASSPTSANEQFF
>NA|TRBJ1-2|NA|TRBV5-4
TGTGCCAGCAGACGGGACGGTTCGCTTGGCTACACCTTC
CASRRDGSLGYTF
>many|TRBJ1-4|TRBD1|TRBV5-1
TGCGCCAGCGGACAGGGTTCCGGAACTAATGAAAAACTGTTTTTT
CASGQGSGTNEKLFF
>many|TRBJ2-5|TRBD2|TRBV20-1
TGCAGTGCTAGAGGAGCGGGACTAGGCCATGAGACCCAGTACTTC
CSARGAGLGHETQYF
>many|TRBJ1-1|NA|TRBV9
TGTGCCAGCAGCGTAACAGGACAGCGTATGAACACTGAAGCTTTCTTT
CASSVTGQRMNTEAFF
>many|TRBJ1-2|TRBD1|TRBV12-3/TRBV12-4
TGTGCCAGCAGTTTAAGTAGGGGGCGCTCGGCTGGCTACACCTTC
CASSLSRGRSAGYTF
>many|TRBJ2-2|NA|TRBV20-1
TGCAGTGCTAGGGCAGGGGTGGACGGGGAGCTGTTTTTT
CSARAGVDGELFF
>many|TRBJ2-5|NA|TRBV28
TGTGCCAGCAGTCCGGGACTCAAAGAGACCCAGTACTTC
CASSPGLKETQYF
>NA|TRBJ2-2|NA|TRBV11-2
TGTGCCAGCAGCTTAGGAGTAGAGAAGGGGCACGGGGAGCTGTTTTTT
CASSLGVEKGHGELFF
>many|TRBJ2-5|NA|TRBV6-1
TGTGCCAGCAGCTCTCTCGGGGGGCGGGGGACCCAGTACTTC
CASSSLGGRGTQYF
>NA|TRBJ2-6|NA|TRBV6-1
TGTGCCAGCAGCCAGTATAACTCTGGGGCCAACGTCCTGACTTTC
CASSQYNSGANVLTF
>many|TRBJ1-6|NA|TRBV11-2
TGTGCCAGCAGCCCCCTATTGAGCCCAAATTCACCCCTCCACTTT
CASSPLLSPNSPLHF
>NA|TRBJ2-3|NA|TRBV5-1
TGCGCCAGCTTGGAAGGGAAGGGCACAGATACGCAGTATTTT
CASLEGKGTDTQYF
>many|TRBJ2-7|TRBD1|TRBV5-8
TGTGCCAGCAGCCGCGGGACAGGGGGCGAGCAGTACTTC
CASSRGTGGEQYF
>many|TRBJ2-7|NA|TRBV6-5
TGTGCCTGCAGTTACTCTGCCGGTTCCGACTACGAGCAGTACTTC
CACSYSAGSDYEQYF
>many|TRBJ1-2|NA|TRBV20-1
TGCAGTGCTAGAGATGGAAGAGGGGTAAGCGATGGCTACACCTTC
CSARDGRGVSDGYTF
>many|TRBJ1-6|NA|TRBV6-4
TGTGCCAGCATCAAAACAGACCGATACAATTCACCCCTCCACTTT
CASIKTDRYNSPLHF
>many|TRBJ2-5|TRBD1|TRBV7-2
TGTGCCAGCAGCTCCGGACAGGGTAAAGAGACCCAGTACTTC
CASSSGQGKETQYF
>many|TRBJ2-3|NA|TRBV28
TGTGCCAGCAGTTTCCTCGGGTCCACTAGCACAGATACGCAGTATTTT
CASSFLGSTSTDTQYF
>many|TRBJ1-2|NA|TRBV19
TGTGCCAGTAAATCGGACTCGGGTACGGCCTATGGCTACACCTTC
CASKSDSGTAYGYTF
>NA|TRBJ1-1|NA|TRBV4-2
TGTGCCAGCAGCAGACCTCCGGGGGGGCGCAACACTGAAGCTTTCTTT
CASSRPPGGRNTEAFF
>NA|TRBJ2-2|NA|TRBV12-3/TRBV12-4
TGTTCCAGCAGCCACCAGGAAGGGTCCACCGGGGATCTGTTTTTT
CSSSHQEGSTGDLFF